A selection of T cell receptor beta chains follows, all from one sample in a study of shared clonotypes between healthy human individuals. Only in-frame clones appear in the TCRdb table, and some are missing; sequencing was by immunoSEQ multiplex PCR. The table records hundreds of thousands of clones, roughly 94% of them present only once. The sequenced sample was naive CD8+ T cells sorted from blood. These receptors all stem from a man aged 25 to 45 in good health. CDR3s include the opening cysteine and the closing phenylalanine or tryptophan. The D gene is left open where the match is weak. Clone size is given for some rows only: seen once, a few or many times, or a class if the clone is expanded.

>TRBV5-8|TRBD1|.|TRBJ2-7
CASSLTGGRSYEQYF
TGTGCCAGCAGCTTGACAGGGGGGCGATCCTACGAGCAGTACTTC
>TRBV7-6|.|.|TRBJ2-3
CASSPLGDTQYF
TGTGCCAGCAGCCCACTCGGGGATACGCAGTATTTT
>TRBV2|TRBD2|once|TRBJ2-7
CAIRLAHYEQYF
TGTGCCATACGACTAGCGCATTACGAGCAGTACTTC
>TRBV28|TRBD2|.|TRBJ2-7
CASSFQREGYEQYF
TGTGCCAGCAGTTTCCAGCGGGAGGGGTACGAGCAGTACTTC
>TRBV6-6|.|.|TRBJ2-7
CASSYSASASSYEQYF
TGTGCCAGCAGTTACTCCGCTAGCGCAAGCTCCTACGAGCAGTACTTC
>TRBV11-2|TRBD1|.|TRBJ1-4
CASSWWDRGEEKLFF
TGTGCCAGCAGCTGGTGGGACAGGGGAGAAGAAAAACTGTTTTTT
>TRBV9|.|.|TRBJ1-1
CASSVAKGTEAFF
TGTGCCAGCAGCGTAGCAAAGGGCACTGAAGCTTTCTTT
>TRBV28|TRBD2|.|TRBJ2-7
CASSWVGRVYEQYF
TGTGCCAGCAGCTGGGTCGGGAGGGTCTACGAGCAGTACTTC
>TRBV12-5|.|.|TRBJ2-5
CASGLDLLEQETQYF
TGTGCTAGTGGTTTAGACCTCCTAGAGCAAGAGACCCAGTACTTC
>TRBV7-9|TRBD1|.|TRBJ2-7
CASSLSRDRGIQYF
TGTGCCAGCAGCCTTTCCCGGGACAGGGGTATACAGTACTTC
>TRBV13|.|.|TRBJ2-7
CASSHRGYEQYF
TGTGCCAGCAGCCACCGGGGGTACGAGCAGTACTTC
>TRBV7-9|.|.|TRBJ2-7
CASSTSAAYEQYF
TGTGCCAGCAGTACCAGTGCAGCGTACGAGCAGTACTTC
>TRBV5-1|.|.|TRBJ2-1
CASRPDRYNEQFF
TGCGCCAGCAGACCTGACAGATACAATGAGCAGTTCTTC
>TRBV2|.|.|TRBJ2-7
CASIYGGGYEQYF
TGTGCCAGCATTTACGGTGGAGGGTACGAGCAGTACTTC
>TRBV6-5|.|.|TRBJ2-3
CASSAGRVPQYF
TGTGCCAGCAGCGCCGGGCGGGTTCCGCAGTATTTT
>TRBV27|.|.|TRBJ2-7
CASSYLGDEQYF
TGTGCCAGCAGCTACCTTGGGGACGAGCAGTACTTC
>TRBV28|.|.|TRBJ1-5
CASSGGSGFGQPQHF
TGTGCCAGCAGTGGGGGGAGCGGTTTCGGTCAGCCCCAGCATTTT
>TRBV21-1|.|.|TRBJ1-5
CASSNGPDQPQHF
TGTGCCAGCAGCAACGGGCCTGATCAGCCCCAGCATTTT
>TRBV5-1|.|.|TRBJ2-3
CASSSASGGDTQYF
TGCGCCAGCAGCTCCGCTAGTGGGGGGGATACGCAGTATTTT
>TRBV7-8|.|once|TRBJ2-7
CASSLDGSYEQYF
TGTGCCAGCAGCCTCGATGGGTCCTACGAGCAGTACTTC
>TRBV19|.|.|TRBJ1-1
CASSIAETMNTEAFF
TGTGCCAGTAGTATCGCTGAGACTATGAACACTGAAGCTTTCTTT
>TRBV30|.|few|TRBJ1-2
CARQQGDSYGYTF
TGTGCCCGACAGCAGGGAGATAGCTATGGCTACACCTTC